This TCR beta chain originates from a study of T cell responses to AZD1222 COVID-19 vaccine. Study background: Second-dose intervals of approximately 4 or approximately 12 weeks were pooled.

Per germline, CDR1 MNHEY and CDR2 SMNVEV (reference sequence). Trimming pared 2 bases from V and 3 bases from J, leaving 7 bases between. CDR3 length: 13 amino acids. The study, taken as a whole, reports: Among the donors, most were white British and more were female, and clonal diversity was possibly underestimated. Baseline antibody screening turned up just a handful of seropositive AZD1222 recipients.

Comment on this clone: Its antigen remains unknown.

Produced via immunoSEQ multiplex PCR; TCRdb's table is partial and in-frame only. The sample consists of around 110,000 clones, 85% to 95% of them appearing once. The chain uses TRBV27 and TRBJ1-2; D call uncertain. This material consisted of peripheral blood, taken on day 0 of AZD1222 vaccination. This TCR was sampled from an adult in good health. The CDR3 region has the DNA TGTGCCAGCAGTTTACAGAGCCACTATGGCTACACCTTC. Its protein product is CASSLQSHYGYTF.